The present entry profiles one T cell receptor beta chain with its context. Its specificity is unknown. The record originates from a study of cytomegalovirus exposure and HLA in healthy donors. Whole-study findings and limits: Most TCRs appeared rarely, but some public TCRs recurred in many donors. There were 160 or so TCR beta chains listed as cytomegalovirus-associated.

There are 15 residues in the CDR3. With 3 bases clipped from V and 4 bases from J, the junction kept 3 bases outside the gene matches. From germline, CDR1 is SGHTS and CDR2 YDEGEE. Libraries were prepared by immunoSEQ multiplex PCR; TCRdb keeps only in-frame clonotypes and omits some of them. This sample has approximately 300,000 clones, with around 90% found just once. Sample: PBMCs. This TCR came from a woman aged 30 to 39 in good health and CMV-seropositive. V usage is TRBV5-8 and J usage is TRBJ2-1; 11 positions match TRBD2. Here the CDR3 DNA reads TGTGCCAGCAGCTATGGACTAGCGGGTTACAATGAGCAGTTCTTC. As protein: CASSYGLAGYNEQFF.